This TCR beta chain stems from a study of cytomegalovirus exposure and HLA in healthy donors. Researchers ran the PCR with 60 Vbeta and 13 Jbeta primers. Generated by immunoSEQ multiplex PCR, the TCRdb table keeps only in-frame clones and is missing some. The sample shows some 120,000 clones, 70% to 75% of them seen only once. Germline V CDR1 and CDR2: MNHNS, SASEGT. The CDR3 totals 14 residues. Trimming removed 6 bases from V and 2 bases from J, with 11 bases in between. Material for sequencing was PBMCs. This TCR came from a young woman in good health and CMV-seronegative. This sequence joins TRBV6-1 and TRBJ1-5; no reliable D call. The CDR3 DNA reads TGTGCCAGCAGACTCGGGGAAGGCAATCAGCCCCAGCATTTT. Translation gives CASRLGEGNQPQHF.